Following are 25 T cell receptor beta chains from one sample sequenced in a study of control samples from healthy donors and cancer patients. Libraries were prepared by immunoSEQ multiplex PCR; TCRdb keeps only in-frame clonotypes and omits some of them. The data contain tens of thousands of clones, roughly 88% of them singletons. Sequenced input: PBMCs. These receptors were obtained from a man in his fifties or sixties with head and neck cancer.

The gene calls are TRBV3-1 (or the pseudogene TRBV3-2) and TRBJ2-7, with TRBD2 matching over 7 bases. J lost 0 bases, V lost 1 base, and 3 bases had no gene match. Germline-derived CDR1 and CDR2 are LGHDT and YNNKEL (reference sequence). The CDR3 spans 15 residues. The CDR3 loop is CASSQAGGSSYEQYF. The CDR3, as DNA: TGTGCCAGCAGCCAAGCGGGCGGGAGCTCCTACGAGCAGTACTTC.

This chain links TRBV3-1 (or the pseudogene TRBV3-2) with TRBJ2-1; the match to TRBD2 covers 7 bases. Trimming cost V 3 bases and J 7 bases; bases outside gene matches: 9. The germline gives CDR1 LGHDT, CDR2 YNNKEL (reference sequence). The CDR3 is 15 amino acids. CDR3 sequence (DNA): TGTGCCAGCAGCCAGGCGGGAGCTGGCCTTAATGAGCAGTTCTTC. Amino acid sequence: CASSQAGAGLNEQFF.

This chain uses TRBV19 with TRBJ2-5, with TRBD2 matching over 8 bases. In germline, CDR1 is LNHDA, CDR2 SQIVND (reference sequence). Trimming took 6 bases from V and 5 from J; bases not matched to a gene: 11. The length of the CDR3 is 15 residues. The CDR3 loop is CASRLGTRGDETQYF. DNA of the CDR3: TGTGCCAGTAGGCTTGGGACTAGAGGGGATGAGACCCAGTACTTC.

This rearrangement joins TRBV2 to TRBJ1-2, with D unclear. The CDR3 consists of 14 residues. Looked up from germline, CDR1 is SNHLY and CDR2 is FYNNEI. The V end lost 5 bases, the J end lost 2 bases, and 12 bases lay between the germline ends. The chain's CDR3 is CASSSPRGNYGYTF. CDR3 in DNA: TGTGCCAGCAGTAGTCCGCGGGGAAACTATGGCTACACCTTC. Looking up the rest from reference TRBV2 and TRBJ1-2 gives the full variable domain: EPEVTQTPSHQVTQMGQEVILRCVPISNHLYFYWYRQILGQKVEFLVSFYNNEISEKSEIFDDQFSVERPDGSNFTLKIRSTKLEDSAMYFCASSSPRGNYGYTFGSGTRLTVV.

The V call is TRBV19, the J call TRBJ2-5; the D gene is possibly TRBD1 (5 bases). This CDR3 has 15 amino acids. Per germline, CDR1 LNHDA and CDR2 SQIVND (reference sequence). Trimming took 8 bases from V and 0 from J, leaving 16 bases between them. CDR3 nucleotide sequence: TGTGCCAGTTCAAAGACAGTTATGTACCAAGAGACCCAGTACTTC. This codes for CASSKTVMYQETQYF.

The table lists this clone with a count of one. The chain combines TRBV18 with TRBJ2-6; D unresolved. V was pared by 2 bases and J by 1 base, with 9 bases between. The CDR3 extends over 16 amino acids. The germline V gene encodes CDR1 KGHSH and CDR2 LQKENI. CDR3 in amino acids: CASSPSSASGANVLTF. CDR3 DNA sequence: TGTGCCAGCTCACCATCTTCCGCGTCTGGGGCCAACGTCCTGACTTTC.

The chain links TRBV28 to TRBJ1-4; D possibly corresponds to TRBD1 (6 bases). CDR1 and CDR2 (germline): MDHEN, SYDVKM. This CDR3 has 14 residues. The ends were cut back, 6 bases at V and 8 bases at J, with 16 bases in the middle. The CDR3 loop is CASSVGDTREKLFF. For the CDR3, the DNA is TGTGCCAGCAGCGTGGGGGACACTCGGGAAAAACTGTTTTTT.

The chain joins TRBV10-2 to TRBJ2-1; the match to TRBD2 covers 8 bases. Trimming removed 3 bases from V and 0 bases from J; junction bases left unmatched: 22. Germline lookup yields CDR1 WSHSY and CDR2 SAAADI. This CDR3 is built from 22 residues. CDR3 protein: CASSDLAAFYGASGPSYNEQFF. The CDR3 DNA follows: TGCGCCAGCAGTGACCTGGCCGCCTTTTATGGGGCTAGCGGGCCCTCCTACAATGAGCAGTTCTTC.

This chain links TRBV6-1 with TRBJ1-5; 10 nucleotides agree with TRBD1. Germline CDR1 reads MNHNS; CDR2 reads SASEGT. This CDR3 has 15 residues. Losses at the gene ends were 2 bases for V and 6 bases for J; bases not matched to a gene: 4. CDR3 nucleotide sequence: TGTGCCAGCAGTGAATTGGACAGGGGGGGTCAGCCCCAGCATTTT. This codes for CASSELDRGGQPQHF.

This clone was seen at least ten times. The chain combines TRBV18 with TRBJ1-3; D remains ambiguous. Trimming removed 2 bases at V and 1 base at J, with 6 bases between. Germline CDR1 reads KGHSH; CDR2 reads LQKENI. The CDR3 is 14 residues long. In nucleotides, the CDR3 is TGTGCCAGCTCACCAGCAAGTTCTGGAAACACCATATATTTT. The encoded protein is CASSPASSGNTIYF.

Regarding this clone: At one end the junction does not follow the germline gene, possibly because of a read error. The chain links TRBV18 to TRBJ1-6; no clear D. The CDR3 contains 16 residues. Germline CDR1 reads KGHSH; CDR2 reads LQKENI. Here the CDR3 DNA reads TGTGCCAGCTCACCACAGGACTCCTCCAATAATTCACCCCTCCACTTT. It translates to CASSPQDSSNNSPLHF.

This chain links TRBV30 with TRBJ1-6; D gene ambiguous. The CDR3 is 15 amino acids. The germline V gene has CDR1 GTSNPN and CDR2 SVGIG (reference sequence). V shed 2 bases and J shed 7 bases, with 15 bases lying between them. The CDR3 protein is CAWSRGITENSPLHF. Here the CDR3 DNA reads TGTGCCTGGAGTCGAGGGATAACAGAAAATTCACCCCTCCACTTT.

The chain is built from TRBV10-3 and TRBJ1-3, with a weak D call TRBD1 (6 bases). Germline V lookup: CDR1 ENHRY, CDR2 SYGVKD. V lost 11 bases and J lost 0, with 14 bases in between. CDR3 size: 14 residues. The chain's CDR3 is CACGGAHSGNTIYF. The CDR3 DNA sequence: TGTGCCTGCGGGGGGGCCCACTCTGGAAACACCATATATTTT.

The count of this clone is one. This chain joins TRBV5-1 and TRBJ1-3; 7 bases fit TRBD1. V dropped 3 bases and J dropped 2; count of bases not matched to a gene: 5. CDR1 and CDR2 (germline): SGHRS, YFSETQ. This CDR3 has 15 amino acids. CDR3 bases: TGCGCCAGCAGCTATCGGACAGGAGCTGGAAACACCATATATTTT. The encoded protein is CASSYRTGAGNTIYF.

The chain is built from TRBV6-5 and TRBJ2-6; D unclear. The CDR3 runs 15 residues. Germline CDR1 MNHEY, CDR2 SVGAGI. V lost 2 bases and J lost 4, with 9 bases in between. In nucleotides, the CDR3 is TGTGCCAGCAGTTACCAACGGTCCGGGGCCAACGTCCTGACTTTC. Encoded protein: CASSYQRSGANVLTF.

The V call is TRBV18, the J call TRBJ2-1, with TRBD2 matching over 14 bases. The length of the CDR3 is 19 residues. Germline CDR1 is KGHSH and CDR2 is LQKENI. The V segment lost 6 bases and the J segment 2 bases; nucleotides outside the gene matches: 12. CDR3 coding DNA: TGTGCCAGCTCTCCCAGGGGACTAGCGGGAGTAGGGACCTACAATGAGCAGTTCTTC. As protein: CASSPRGLAGVGTYNEQFF.

The chain links TRBV6-6 to TRBJ1-2; TRBD1 matches 7 bases. With V trimmed by 6 bases and J by 7 bases, 11 bases remained unmatched. CDR1 and CDR2 (germline): MNHNY, SVGAGI (reference sequence). This CDR3 is built from 14 residues. DNA for the CDR3: TGTGCCAGCAGCCCTACAGGGGCGACCGGTGGCTACACCTTC. As protein: CASSPTGATGGYTF.

This clone was recorded only once. V and J are TRBV10-1 and TRBJ2-1; TRBD1 matches 11 bases. This CDR3 has 16 residues. The J segment lost 5 bases and the V segment lost 10 bases, leaving 13 bases of the junction unmatched. Looked up from germline, CDR1 is WNHNN and CDR2 is SYGVQD (reference sequence). The CDR3 DNA reads as TGCGCCACCGGGACAGGGGGAGCGGGAGAGGACAATGAGCAGTTCTTC. It yields the protein CATGTGGAGEDNEQFF.

The V gene is TRBV5-1, the J gene TRBJ2-1; 15 nucleotides agree with TRBD2. This CDR3 comprises 20 residues. Trimming at V came to 4 bases and at J to 2 bases, leaving 13 bases not matched to a gene. Per the germline V gene, CDR1 is SGHRS and CDR2 is YFSETQ. CDR3 amino acids: CASSRPPGLAGGSTYNEQFF. The CDR3 nucleotides read TGCGCCAGCAGCCGCCCGCCGGGACTAGCGGGAGGTAGCACCTACAATGAGCAGTTCTTC.

This chain uses TRBV5-1 with TRBJ2-1; no clear D gene. Germline V gene lookup returns CDR1 SGHRS and CDR2 YFSETQ. V was clipped by 0 bases and J by 0 bases, with 13 bases between them. This CDR3 spans 17 amino acids. The CDR3 sequence is CASSLGKTPSSYNEQFF. CDR3 DNA: TGCGCCAGCAGCTTGGGGAAGACACCCAGCTCCTACAATGAGCAGTTCTTC. Variable domain in full (rest from reference TRBV5-1 and TRBJ2-1): KAGVTQTPRYLIKTRGQQVTLSCSPISGHRSVSWYQQTPGQGLQFLFEYFSETQRNKGNFPGRFSGRQFSNSRSEMNVSTLELGDSALYLCASSLGKTPSSYNEQFFGPGTRLTVL.

The chain carries TRBV3-1 (or the pseudogene TRBV3-2) and TRBJ2-3; D is undetermined. The V end was cut by 1 base, the J end by 6 bases, with 8 bases between. Germline CDR1 is LGHDT and CDR2 is YNNKEL (reference sequence). This CDR3 has 13 amino acids. CDR3 amino acids: CASSQGNGDTQYF. The CDR3 DNA sequence: TGTGCCAGCAGCCAAGGGAACGGGGATACGCAGTATTTT.

As concerns this clone: One junction end does not reproduce the germline sequence, and a read error may be involved. J is TRBJ1-6 and V is TRBV19, with 8 bases aligning to TRBD1. The CDR3 sequence is 15 residues long. Germline V gives CDR1 LNHDA, CDR2 SQIVND (reference sequence). This CDR3 is CANSIGGQVASPLHF. The CDR3 bases are TGTGCCAATAGTATTGGGGGACAGGTGGCTTCACCCCTCCACTTT.

This clone has just a few counts. The chain carries TRBV28 and TRBJ2-7; D is perhaps TRBD1 (6 bases). Per germline, CDR1 MDHEN and CDR2 SYDVKM. This CDR3 has 12 residues. Trimming shortened V by 7 bases and J by 5 bases, and 12 bases separated the two germline ends. The chain's CDR3 is CASNRVWNEQYF. In nucleotides, the CDR3 is TGTGCCAGCAACAGGGTATGGAACGAGCAGTACTTC. Using reference TRBV28 and TRBJ2-7 for the parts outside the CDR3, the full variable domain is DVKVTQSSRYLVKRTGEKVFLECVQDMDHENMFWYRQDPGLGLRLIYFSYDVKMKEKGDIPEGYSVSREKKERFSLILESASTNQTSMYLCASNRVWNEQYFGPGTRLTVT.

This rearrangement joins TRBV7-6 to TRBJ2-7; the D gene is possibly TRBD1 (6 bases). V was trimmed by 4 bases and J by 1 base, leaving 14 bases between them. Germline V gene lookup returns CDR1 SGHVS and CDR2 FNYEAQ. CDR3 length: 15 residues. The CDR3 loop is CASSSGHQKSYEQYF. The CDR3 DNA sequence: TGTGCCAGCAGCTCGGGACACCAAAAATCCTACGAGCAGTACTTC. The whole variable domain, remainder taken from reference TRBV7-6 and TRBJ2-7, is GAGVSQSPRYKVTKRGQDVALRCDPISGHVSLYWYRQALGQGPEFLTYFNYEAQQDKSGLPNDRFSAERPEGSISTLTIQRTEQRDSAMYRCASSSGHQKSYEQYFGPGTRLTVT.

This chain connects TRBV7-2 to TRBJ2-7; TRBD2 matches 12 bases. Per germline, CDR1 SGHTA and CDR2 FQGNSA. This CDR3 comprises 15 residues. V lost 5 bases and J lost 9; bases outside the gene matches: 11. The CDR3 bases are TGTGCCAGCAGCCCTGCCGCGACTAGCGGGAGAATGCAGTACTTC. Translated: CASSPAATSGRMQYF.